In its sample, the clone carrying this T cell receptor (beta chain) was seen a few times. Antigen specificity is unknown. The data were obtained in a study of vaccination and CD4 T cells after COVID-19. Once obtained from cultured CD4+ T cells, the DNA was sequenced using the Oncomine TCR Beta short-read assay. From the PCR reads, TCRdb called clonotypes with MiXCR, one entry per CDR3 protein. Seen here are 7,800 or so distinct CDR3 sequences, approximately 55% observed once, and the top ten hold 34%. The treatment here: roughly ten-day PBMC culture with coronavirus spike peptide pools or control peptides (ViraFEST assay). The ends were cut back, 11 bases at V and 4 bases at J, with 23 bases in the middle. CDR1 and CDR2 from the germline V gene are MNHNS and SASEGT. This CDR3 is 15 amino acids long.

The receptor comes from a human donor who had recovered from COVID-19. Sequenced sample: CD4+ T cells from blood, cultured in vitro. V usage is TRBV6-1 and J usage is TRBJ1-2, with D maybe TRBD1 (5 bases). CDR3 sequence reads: CASRWGRGEGYGYTF. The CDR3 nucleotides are TGTGCCTCTAGATGGGGAAGGGGAGAGGGCTATGGCTACACCTTC.